What follows is one TCR beta chain and its context. There is no known antigen for this receptor. No qualities accompany the bases; no much larger clone lies one base away. The sample's treatment or condition, from its label and the paper: allogeneic hematopoietic cell transplantation with graft depleted of TCRalphabeta T cells and CD19 B cells. Transplant recipients were children who received TCRalphabeta/CD19-depleted allogeneic hematopoietic cell grafts. This entry is derived from a study of T-cell reconstitution after alpha-beta-depleted transplantation in children (dated by TCRdb to 2016 to 2018). Turning to the overall study: The study quantitatively tracked T-cell immune reconstitution after TCRalphabeta/CD19-depleted allogeneic hematopoietic cell transplantation in children using TCR repertoire profiling. Paper-wide results and their limitations: The high TCRbeta diversity at day 60 in some patients was ascribed to recipient T cells and intrathymic progenitors that had survived conditioning. Apparently early alphabetaT-cell count recovery about two months after transplant reportedly relied on only several hundred rapidly expanded clones derived from non-depleted graft cells. The frequencies of hyperexpanded clones fell over the following months, and after one year, T-cell counts and TCRbeta diversity were mostly attributed to newly produced T cells.

Libraries came from PCR. The reads were generated on an Illumina HiSeq 2500. Molecular barcoding was employed in the preparation of TCR libraries, with unique molecular identifiers being used to normalize TCRbeta repertoire quantification. TCRdb cleaned the public reads at Q25 with fastp, built clones with MiXCR and kept in-frame beta chains. Rows with one shared CDR3 protein collapse into an entry with the most common genes and DNA. Counted in this sample were about 600,000 distinct CDR3 sequences; 23% of them appeared once. The ten biggest clones cover 13% to 15% of the sample. From the cysteine up to the phenylalanine, the CDR3 has a length of 12 residues. Only CDR3 DNA remains: 36 bases, in frame from the first base. Per the germline V gene, SGDLS is the CDR1 and YYNGEE is the CDR2. The V end loses 7 bases and the J end loses 4 bases, and a stretch of 11 bases separates them.

The sample was PBMCs, mostly from graft donor cells, taken 360 days after TCRalphabeta/CD19-depleted stem cell transplant. The sequence links TRBV9 to TRBJ2-5; the D gene is possibly TRBD2, with 6 bases matching. The receptor was derived from a boy under two years old who had a stem cell transplant for acute myeloid leukemia, so the T cells may come from the graft donor. The DNA sequence is TGTGCCAGCTCAGCGGGTGGAGAGACCCAGTACTTC. It specifies CASSAGGETQYF.